This entry lists 23 T cell receptor beta chains sequenced from one sample in a study of Ad26.COV2.S vaccination and SARS-CoV-2 variants. Treatment indicated: roughly 19 received Ad26.COV2.S at low or high dose, single or two shots; about 5 received placebo; per-sample allocation not given. Vaccine and placebo recipients were sampled on day 63 after the first injection. Profiled with immunoSEQ multiplex PCR; TCRdb holds only in-frame clones, not every one. The table shows roughly 450,000 clones, with around 90% occurring only once. Source: peripheral blood, taken in a trial of Ad26.COV2.S vaccine versus placebo. The receptors come from a person aged 18-60 years who received the Ad26.COV2.S COVID-19 vaccine or a placebo.

CDR3 DNA sequence: TGTGCCAGCTCACCACTCGCAAACTTTAACTATGGCTACACCTTC. This translates into CASSPLANFNYGYTF. The chain joins TRBV18 to TRBJ1-2; no reliable D call. CDR3 size: 15 residues. V was shortened by 1 base and J by 1 base, with 10 bases between the two germline ends. Looked up from germline, CDR1 is KGHSH and CDR2 is LQKENI.

The chain combines TRBV7-2 with TRBJ2-7; 8 bases line up with TRBD2. Germline V gene lookup returns CDR1 SGHTA and CDR2 FQGNSA. J gave up 3 bases and V 5 bases, and 6 bases lay outside the gene matches. The CDR3 runs to 14 residues. The CDR3 reads CASSVLAGNYEQYF. As DNA, the CDR3 is TGTGCCAGCAGCGTCTTAGCGGGAAACTACGAGCAGTACTTC.

The genes are TRBV5-3 and TRBJ2-2; 11 nucleotides agree with TRBD2. TRBV5-3 is reported as an ORF; its role is uncertain. J gave up 4 bases and V 0 bases, and 14 bases lay outside the gene matches. CDR3 size: 20 residues. Here the CDR3 DNA reads TGTGCCAGAAGCTTGGGGGTAGCGGGAGGGCCCCCCCCTTGCACCGGGGAGCTGTTTTTT. Protein: CARSLGVAGGPPPCTGELFF.

This clone was seen more than once but under ten times. This chain uses TRBV7-9 with TRBJ2-2, with 11 bases that match TRBD2. V was pared by 3 bases and J by 5 bases, with 8 bases of the junction left unmatched. Germline V gene sequence: CDR1 SEHNR, CDR2 FQNEAQ (reference sequence). The CDR3 sequence is 17 residues long. The CDR3 protein is CASSLPTSGSSTGELFF. CDR3 bases: TGTGCCAGCAGCTTGCCAACTAGCGGGAGTTCGACCGGGGAGCTGTTTTTT.

This clone was observed once. This rearrangement joins TRBV27 to TRBJ2-1; D remains ambiguous. CDR1 and CDR2 from the germline V gene are MNHEY and SMNVEV (reference sequence). Deletions cut 8 bases from V and 0 bases from J, with 14 bases between. The CDR3 runs to 15 residues. The CDR3 DNA follows: TGTGCCAGCTCCGTCAACCCCTCCTCCTACAATGAGCAGTTCTTC. The encoded protein is CASSVNPSSYNEQFF.

The chain employs TRBV14 and TRBJ2-7, with no clear D. This CDR3 contains 11 residues. Germline CDR1 reads SGHDN; CDR2 reads FVKESK. V was shortened by 3 bases and J by 5 bases, with 5 bases between the two germline ends. The CDR3 bases are TGTGCCAGCAGCCACCGGGACGAGCAGTACTTC. Translated, it gives CASSHRDEQYF. Variable domain in full (rest from reference TRBV14 and TRBJ2-7): EAGVTQFPSHSVIEKGQTVTLRCDPISGHDNLYWYRRVMGKEIKFLLHFVKESKQDESGMPNNRFLAERTGGTYSTLKVQPAELEDSGVYFCASSHRDEQYFGPGTRLTVT.

The rearrangement uses TRBV27 and TRBJ2-7; tentative D call: TRBD2 (6 bases). The V end lost 5 bases, the J end lost 0 bases, and 14 bases lay between the germline ends. This CDR3 spans 15 amino acids. Germline assignment: CDR1 MNHEY and CDR2 SMNVEV (reference sequence). The CDR3: CASSLAGSGSYEQYF. In DNA form, the CDR3 reads TGTGCCAGCAGTCTTGCGGGGTCAGGCTCCTACGAGCAGTACTTC.

J is TRBJ1-1 and V is TRBV5-1; D unclear. V dropped 0 bases and J dropped 3 bases, with 6 bases sitting between them. Per the germline V gene, CDR1 is SGHRS and CDR2 is YFSETQ. CDR3 size: 13 residues. The CDR3 DNA reads TGCGCCAGCAGCTTGGAACTCCACACTGAAGCTTTCTTT. Protein product: CASSLELHTEAFF.

The sample holds one count of this clone. The genes are TRBV14 and TRBJ2-5; tentatively, D is TRBD2 (6 bases). CDR3 length: 13 residues. Germline loops: CDR1 SGHDN, CDR2 FVKESK. V gave up 4 bases and J gave up 1 base, with 7 bases separating them. The CDR3 DNA sequence: TGTGCCAGCAGCCTAGCGGTCCAAGAGACCCAGTACTTC. Translated: CASSLAVQETQYF.

The chain is built from TRBV5-1 and TRBJ1-4, with D unclear. The CDR3 is made up of 16 amino acids. V was clipped by 1 base and J by 6 bases, with 16 bases between them. CDR1 is SGHRS, CDR2 YFSETQ, per germline. The CDR3 sequence: CASSLWGSVGDEKLFF. The CDR3, as DNA: TGCGCCAGCAGCTTGTGGGGATCGGTAGGCGATGAAAAACTGTTTTTT.

This chain joins TRBV18 and TRBJ2-1, with TRBD2 matching over 9 bases. CDR3 size: 16 residues. Per germline, CDR1 KGHSH and CDR2 LQKENI. J was trimmed by 8 bases and V by 1 base; bases with no gene match: 9. CDR3 region: CASSPLGASGEDEQFF. CDR3 nucleotide sequence: TGTGCCAGCTCACCACTCGGCGCTAGCGGGGAGGATGAGCAGTTCTTC.

This chain links TRBV2 with TRBJ1-5, with 10 bases lining up with TRBD1. Losses at the gene ends were 8 bases for V and 5 bases for J; bases not matched to a gene: 18. The germline V gene has CDR1 SNHLY and CDR2 FYNNEI. This CDR3 comprises 18 residues. As DNA, the CDR3 is TGTGCCAGCGGCCTCCGAGGGGACAGGGGCGCGCATTATCAGCCCCAGCATTTT. Its translation is CASGLRGDRGAHYQPQHF.

This rearrangement joins TRBV4-3 to TRBJ2-2; TRBD1 agrees at 7 bases. J lost 2 bases, V lost 0 bases, and 3 bases had no gene match. The CDR3 covers 16 residues. Germline values: CDR1 LGHNA, CDR2 YSLEER. Here the CDR3 DNA reads TGCGCCAGCAGCCAAGAGGGACAGCCTAACACCGGGGAGCTGTTTTTT. Protein sequence: CASSQEGQPNTGELFF.

The CDR3 DNA reads as TGTGCCAGTGGTGGGACAGATACGCAGTATTTT. Amino acid sequence: CASGGTDTQYF. This chain uses TRBV28 with TRBJ2-3; D remains unclear. CDR3 size: 11 residues. Germline V CDR1 and CDR2: MDHEN, SYDVKM. V dropped 9 bases and J dropped 3 bases, with 7 bases sitting between them. Supplemented by reference TRBV28 and TRBJ2-3, the full variable domain reads DVKVTQSSRYLVKRTGEKVFLECVQDMDHENMFWYRQDPGLGLRLIYFSYDVKMKEKGDIPEGYSVSREKKERFSLILESASTNQTSMYLCASGGTDTQYFGPGTRLTVL.

The table lists this clone with a count of one. The V gene is TRBV10-3, the J gene TRBJ2-1; 7 bases match TRBD2. V lost 0 bases to trimming and J lost 0 bases; unmatched junction nucleotides: 14. The CDR3 is 20 residues long. The germline V gene has CDR1 ENHRY and CDR2 SYGVKD. The CDR3: CAISESTSLFINPSYNEQFF. The CDR3 nucleotides read TGTGCCATCAGTGAGTCGACTAGCCTTTTTATTAATCCCTCCTACAATGAGCAGTTCTTC.

The chain recombines TRBV10-1 with TRBJ1-1; TRBD1 is a possible D gene (5 bases). The germline CDR1 and CDR2 sequences are WNHNN and SYGVQD (reference sequence). V dropped 4 bases and J dropped 0 bases, with 6 bases sitting between them. This CDR3 region has 13 residues. DNA of the CDR3: TGCGCCAGCAGTGGACAGCTGAACACTGAAGCTTTCTTT. Translated: CASSGQLNTEAFF.

Note on this clone: Other DNA sequences within the sample encode an identical CDR3. V gene TRBV30 combines with J gene TRBJ2-2, with a tentative D call TRBD2 (5 bases). V shed 2 bases and J shed 7 bases, with 5 bases lying between them. Germline assignment: CDR1 GTSNPN and CDR2 SVGIG (reference sequence). The CDR3 sequence is 11 residues long. CDR3 residues: CAWSSGGELFF. CDR3 sequence (DNA): TGTGCCTGGAGTAGCGGCGGGGAGCTGTTTTTT.

This clone appeared a few times. This specimen includes other DNA sequences encoding the same CDR3. V usage is TRBV18 and J usage is TRBJ1-5; D gene uncertain. The CDR3 runs to 13 residues. Per germline, CDR1 KGHSH and CDR2 LQKENI. The germline V and J ends were trimmed by 3 bases and 1 base, with 4 bases remaining between them. In nucleotides, the CDR3 is TGTGCCAGCTCACCGGGAAGCAATCAGCCCCAGCATTTT. It codes for CASSPGSNQPQHF.

This clone came up once. This chain joins TRBV6-6 and TRBJ1-5; TRBD1 agrees at 10 bases. From germline, CDR1 is MNHNY and CDR2 SVGAGI (reference sequence). J lost 1 base, V lost 2 bases, and 2 bases had no gene match. The CDR3 runs 16 residues. In DNA form, the CDR3 reads TGTGCCAGCAGTTACGGGACAGGGGTAAGCAATCAGCCCCAGCATTTT. Protein: CASSYGTGVSNQPQHF.

This rearrangement joins TRBV4-1 to TRBJ1-4, with D unresolved. Germline-derived CDR1 and CDR2 are MGHRA and YSYEKL. CDR3 length: 13 residues. Trimming stripped 4 bases from V and 5 bases from J, with 8 bases between. The CDR3 bases are TGCGCCAGCAGCCGTCTCCCCAATGAAAAACTGTTTTTT. Protein product: CASSRLPNEKLFF.

The sample holds one count of this clone. The V call is TRBV27, the J call TRBJ2-7; a weak D match, TRBD2 (6 bases). This CDR3 comprises 19 residues. Trimming removed 0 bases at V and 0 bases at J, with 21 bases between. The germline CDR1 and CDR2 sequences are MNHEY and SMNVEV (reference sequence). The CDR3 DNA follows: TGTGCCAGCAGTTTATCCAATCGGATTAGCGGAACCCCCTCCTACGAGCAGTACTTC. Translated: CASSLSNRISGTPSYEQYF.

V and J are TRBV4-3 and TRBJ1-5, with D unresolved. V was clipped by 0 bases and J by 9 bases, with 15 bases between them. The CDR3 is made up of 15 amino acids. Germline V lookup: CDR1 LGHNA, CDR2 YSLEER. The CDR3 reads CASSQDWPTPRPQHF. The CDR3 DNA follows: TGCGCCAGCAGCCAAGATTGGCCGACACCTCGGCCCCAGCATTTT.

The chain employs TRBV11-2 and TRBJ2-1, with D tentatively TRBD2 (5 bases). Germline loops: CDR1 SGHAT, CDR2 FQNNGV. Trimming removed 6 bases at V and 5 bases at J, with 23 bases between. The CDR3 sequence is 17 residues long. The CDR3 DNA is TGTGCCAGCAGTACCCTTGGCAGGCGGGTCGGAGACAATGAGCAGTTCTTC. Its translation is CASSTLGRRVGDNEQFF. The entire variable domain, with the rest obtained from reference TRBV11-2 and TRBJ2-1, is as follows: EAGVAQSPRYKIIEKRQSVAFWCNPISGHATLYWYQQILGQGPKLLIQFQNNGVVDDSQLPKDRFSAERLKGVDSTLKIQPAKLEDSAVYLCASSTLGRRVGDNEQFFGPGTRLTVL.